The 24 T cell receptor beta chains in this list originate from one sample, sequenced in a study of shared clonotypes between healthy human individuals. This table comes from immunoSEQ multiplex PCR, and its TCRdb copy is limited to in-frame clones, with some not included. The sample shows about 2,500,000 clones, more than 90% of them seen only once. Input material: naive CD4+ T cells sorted from blood. Subset denoted: CD45RA+ positively selected. These receptors originate from a man between 18 and 29 years old in good health.

This chain connects TRBV5-1 to TRBJ1-4, with D perhaps TRBD1 (5 bases). Germline assignment: CDR1 SGHRS and CDR2 YFSETQ. The V end was cut by 0 bases, the J end by 8 bases, with 11 bases between. This CDR3 has 14 residues. CDR3 sequence: CASSLVGEGEKLFF. The CDR3 nucleotides are TGCGCCAGCAGCTTGGTAGGGGAGGGAGAAAAACTGTTTTTT. Looking up the rest from reference TRBV5-1 and TRBJ1-4 gives the full variable domain: KAGVTQTPRYLIKTRGQQVTLSCSPISGHRSVSWYQQTPGQGLQFLFEYFSETQRNKGNFPGRFSGRQFSNSRSEMNVSTLELGDSALYLCASSLVGEGEKLFFGSGTQLSVL.

This chain joins TRBV27 and TRBJ1-5; D gene unclear. The CDR3 is 14 amino acids. The V gene's germline CDR1 is MNHEY and CDR2 SMNVEV (reference sequence). Between the trimmed V and J ends, which lost 7 bases and 0 bases, there was a span of 10 bases. CDR3 nucleotide sequence: TGTGCCAGCAAACGAGACGATAGCAATCAGCCCCAGCATTTT. Protein product: CASKRDDSNQPQHF.

This clone was observed once. The chain is built from TRBV19 and TRBJ1-3, with D unresolved. The CDR3 is 15 amino acids. CDR1 is LNHDA and CDR2 is SQIVND in the germline V gene (reference sequence). V dropped 6 bases and J dropped 4 bases, with 16 bases sitting between them. CDR3 protein: CASRPTGSGGNTIYF. CDR3 in DNA: TGTGCCAGTAGACCGACGGGGAGCGGAGGAAACACCATATATTTT.

The chain uses TRBV6-1 and TRBJ1-6; D is perhaps TRBD1 (6 bases). Germline CDR1 reads MNHNS; CDR2 reads SASEGT. The V end was cut by 1 base, the J end by 0 bases, with 13 bases between. The CDR3 is 18 residues long. CDR3 loop: CASSEGGQKSSYNSPLHF. Written as DNA, the CDR3 is TGTGCCAGCAGTGAAGGGGGGCAGAAGAGCTCCTATAATTCACCCCTCCACTTT.

The V gene is TRBV5-1, the J gene TRBJ2-3; maybe TRBD1 (6 bases). V lost 0 bases and J 1 base, leaving 12 bases between the germline ends. This CDR3 has 16 residues. Germline-derived CDR1 and CDR2 are SGHRS and YFSETQ. CDR3 region: CASSLVGAGGTDTQYF. Written as DNA, the CDR3 is TGCGCCAGCAGCTTGGTAGGCGCAGGGGGCACAGATACGCAGTATTTT.

With respect to this clone: The junction does not match germline at one end; this may be a read error. The chain carries TRBV5-1 and TRBJ2-3, with D tentatively TRBD1 or TRBD2 (6 bases each). Looked up from germline, CDR1 is SGHRS and CDR2 is YFSETQ. The CDR3 sequence is 14 residues long. This CDR3 is CASSFGGQGPRPDF. DNA for the CDR3: TGCGCCAGCAGCTTCGGGGGTCAGGGGCCCAGGCCGGATTTT.

V gene TRBV30 combines with J gene TRBJ2-1; weak D call: TRBD2 (5 bases). Trimming pared 4 bases from V and 8 bases from J, leaving 15 bases between. Germline V gives CDR1 GTSNPN, CDR2 SVGIG (reference sequence). The CDR3 runs to 13 residues. The CDR3 sequence is CAWKGGPLDEQFF. The CDR3 DNA reads TGTGCCTGGAAGGGCGGGCCCCTGGATGAGCAGTTCTTC.

Only a few counts were recorded for this clone. At the DNA level, this CDR3 is encoded by other sequences in the same sample as well. The chain combines TRBV6-5 with TRBJ2-7; D tentatively fits TRBD1 or TRBD2 (5 bases each). Trimming took off 0 bases at V and 3 bases at J, with 6 bases between the two ends. Germline V lookup: CDR1 MNHEY, CDR2 SVGAGI. CDR3 size: 13 residues. Here the CDR3 DNA reads TGTGCCAGCAGTTACTCGGGGGTCTACGAGCAGTACTTC. It specifies CASSYSGVYEQYF.

The chain employs TRBV30 and TRBJ2-1, with D uncertain. Germline lookup yields CDR1 GTSNPN and CDR2 SVGIG (reference sequence). The V gene lost 2 bases and the J gene lost 4 bases, with 9 bases spanning the gap. The CDR3 contains 13 residues. The CDR3 nucleotides are TGTGCCTGGAGTATCTCGGAGTACAATGAGCAGTTCTTC. The encoded protein is CAWSISEYNEQFF.

This chain uses TRBV6-9 with TRBJ1-5; D unresolved. Germline V gives CDR1 MNHGY, CDR2 SVAAGI. V was cut by 2 bases and J by 0 bases, with 14 bases left in between. The length of the CDR3 is 17 residues. The CDR3 DNA sequence: TGTGCCAGCAGTTATAGCTTTATAGGTTATAGCAATCAGCCCCAGCATTTT. Its protein is CASSYSFIGYSNQPQHF.

This clone was counted a few times. This chain uses TRBV19 with TRBJ1-1; D is unresolved. Germline CDR1 and CDR2: LNHDA and SQIVND (reference sequence). The V end was cut by 7 bases, the J end by 7 bases, with 13 bases between. The CDR3 spans 12 residues. This CDR3 is CASTLEGREAFF. The CDR3 bases are TGTGCCAGTACCCTGGAGGGCCGTGAAGCTTTCTTT.

The chain recombines TRBV11-2 with TRBJ2-7, with 10 bases lining up with TRBD1. This CDR3 contains 15 residues. Germline V gene lookup returns CDR1 SGHAT and CDR2 FQNNGV. V trimming: 6 bases; J trimming: 4 bases; junction bases outside the gene matches: 9. DNA of the CDR3: TGTGCCAGCAGACCGGACAGGGGGAGGAGGTACGAGCAGTACTTC. This gives the protein CASRPDRGRRYEQYF.

This rearrangement joins TRBV2 to TRBJ2-5; 8 positions match TRBD1. Germline values: CDR1 SNHLY, CDR2 FYNNEI. V lost 5 bases and J lost 5; bases outside the gene matches: 7. The CDR3 totals 14 residues. For the CDR3, the DNA is TGTGCCAGCAGTCCCCAGGGGGCGGCGGAGACCCAGTACTTC. As protein: CASSPQGAAETQYF.

The V gene is TRBV10-1, the J gene TRBJ2-3; 9 nucleotides line up with TRBD1. The germline V gene has CDR1 WNHNN and CDR2 SYGVQD (reference sequence). With V trimmed by 6 bases and J by 4 bases, 8 bases remained unmatched. The CDR3 is made up of 15 amino acids. The chain's CDR3 is CASSPDRGRADTQYF. Here the CDR3 DNA reads TGCGCCAGCAGCCCGGACAGGGGAAGGGCAGATACGCAGTATTTT.

This rearrangement joins TRBV14 to TRBJ2-7, with D possibly matching TRBD1 (5 bases). Trimming took 5 bases from V and 0 from J, leaving 14 bases between them. CDR3 length: 15 amino acids. Germline CDR1 is SGHDN and CDR2 is FVKESK. DNA for the CDR3: TGTGCCAGCAGCGGCAGCAGGGAACCCTCCTACGAGCAGTACTTC. Its protein is CASSGSREPSYEQYF.

As regards this clone: This sample includes further DNA sequences coding for the same CDR3. The rearrangement links TRBV9 to TRBJ1-5, with a weak D call TRBD1 (6 bases). From germline, CDR1 is SGDLS and CDR2 YYNGEE. V gave up 0 bases and J gave up 6 bases, with 13 bases separating them. This CDR3 is 15 amino acids long. The CDR3 region has the DNA TGTGCCAGCAGCGTAGAGGGGGGGCTCGGTCAGCCCCAGCATTTT. Protein product: CASSVEGGLGQPQHF.

Worth noting for this clone: Other DNA sequences within the sample encode an identical CDR3. The chain recombines TRBV9 with TRBJ2-3; TRBD2 aligns across 7 bases. From germline, CDR1 is SGDLS and CDR2 YYNGEE. This CDR3 is 15 amino acids long. The V segment lost 1 base and the J segment 1 base; nucleotides outside the gene matches: 3. CDR3 residues: CASSVLAGGTDTQYF. CDR3 in DNA: TGTGCCAGCAGCGTATTGGCGGGGGGCACAGATACGCAGTATTTT.

This rearrangement joins TRBV5-1 to TRBJ2-1; D call uncertain. The CDR3 is made up of 14 amino acids. Germline lookup yields CDR1 SGHRS and CDR2 YFSETQ. The V end lost 4 bases, the J end lost 9 bases, and 17 bases lay between the germline ends. In DNA form, the CDR3 reads TGCGCCAGCAGCAAGCTGAATCTAACGACTGAGCAGTTCTTC. Translating it yields CASSKLNLTTEQFF.

V usage is TRBV4-1 and J usage is TRBJ2-7; possible D gene TRBD1, 6 bases. This CDR3 contains 15 residues. Germline loops: CDR1 MGHRA, CDR2 YSYEKL. The V and J ends lost 1 base and 2 bases respectively, with 12 bases between them. The CDR3 sequence: CASSQGTALAYEQYF. CDR3 DNA sequence: TGCGCCAGCAGCCAAGGGACAGCCTTGGCCTACGAGCAGTACTTC.

V gene TRBV30 combines with J gene TRBJ1-2; 7 bases are shared with TRBD1. The CDR3 totals 13 residues. The junction had 5 bases not matched to a gene; V was cut back by 1 base and J by 6 bases. The germline V gene encodes CDR1 GTSNPN and CDR2 SVGIG (reference sequence). As DNA, the CDR3 is TGTGCCTGGAGTGGAGGGGGCAACGATGGCTACACCTTC. Its protein product is CAWSGGGNDGYTF.

A single count supports this clone. The chain carries TRBV11-2 and TRBJ2-7, with 13 bases fitting TRBD2. Looked up from germline, CDR1 is SGHAT and CDR2 is FQNNGV. The CDR3 is 18 residues long. J lost 0 bases, V lost 5 bases, and 10 bases had no gene match. The CDR3 region has the DNA TGTGCCAGCAGCCGCGGGACTAGCGGGACTAAAATCTCCTACGAGCAGTACTTC. Its protein product is CASSRGTSGTKISYEQYF. The full variable domain, rest sourced from reference TRBV11-2 and TRBJ2-7, is EAGVAQSPRYKIIEKRQSVAFWCNPISGHATLYWYQQILGQGPKLLIQFQNNGVVDDSQLPKDRFSAERLKGVDSTLKIQPAKLEDSAVYLCASSRGTSGTKISYEQYFGPGTRLTVT.

The rearrangement uses TRBV11-2 and TRBJ1-1; a weak D match, TRBD1 (6 bases). CDR1 is SGHAT and CDR2 is FQNNGV in the germline V gene. V gave up 6 bases and J gave up 4 bases, with 12 bases separating them. The CDR3 is made up of 13 amino acids. DNA for the CDR3: TGTGCCAGCAGTCTCTCAGGGGTCACTGAAGCTTTCTTT. Its protein product is CASSLSGVTEAFF.

A word on this clone: This sample also contains other DNA sequences that code for the same CDR3. The rearrangement uses TRBV6-5 and TRBJ2-7, with 9 bases lining up with TRBD1. V lost 5 bases, J lost 3 bases, and 5 bases stayed unmatched. Germline V gene lookup returns CDR1 MNHEY and CDR2 SVGAGI. The CDR3 sequence is 14 residues long. The CDR3 DNA is TGTGCCAGCAGTCCGGGACAGGGTTTCTACGAGCAGTACTTC. Its translation: CASSPGQGFYEQYF.

This clone is a singleton in its sample. The V gene is TRBV6-1, the J gene TRBJ2-5; D may be TRBD1 (6 bases). Deletions cut 4 bases from V and 2 bases from J, with 11 bases between. The CDR3 length is 14 residues. The germline V gene has CDR1 MNHNS and CDR2 SASEGT. For the CDR3, the DNA is TGTGCCAGCAGTGCACAAAGGGGGCAAGAGACCCAGTACTTC. This sequence encodes CASSAQRGQETQYF.